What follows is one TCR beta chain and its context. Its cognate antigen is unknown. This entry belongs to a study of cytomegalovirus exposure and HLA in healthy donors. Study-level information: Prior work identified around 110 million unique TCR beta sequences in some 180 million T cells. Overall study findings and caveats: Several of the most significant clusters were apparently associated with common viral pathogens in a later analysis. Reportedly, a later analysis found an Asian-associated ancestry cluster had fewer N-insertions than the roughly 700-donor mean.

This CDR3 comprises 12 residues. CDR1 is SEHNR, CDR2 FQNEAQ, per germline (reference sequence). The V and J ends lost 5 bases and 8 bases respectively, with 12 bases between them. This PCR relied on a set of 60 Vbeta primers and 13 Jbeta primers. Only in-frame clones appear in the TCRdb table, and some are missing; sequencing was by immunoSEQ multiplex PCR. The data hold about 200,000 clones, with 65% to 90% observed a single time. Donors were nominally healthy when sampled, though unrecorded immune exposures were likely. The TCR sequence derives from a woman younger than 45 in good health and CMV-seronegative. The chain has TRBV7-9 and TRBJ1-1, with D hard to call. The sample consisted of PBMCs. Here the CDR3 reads CASSTRGHEAFF. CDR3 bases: TGTGCCAGCAGCACACGTGGGCACGAAGCTTTCTTT.